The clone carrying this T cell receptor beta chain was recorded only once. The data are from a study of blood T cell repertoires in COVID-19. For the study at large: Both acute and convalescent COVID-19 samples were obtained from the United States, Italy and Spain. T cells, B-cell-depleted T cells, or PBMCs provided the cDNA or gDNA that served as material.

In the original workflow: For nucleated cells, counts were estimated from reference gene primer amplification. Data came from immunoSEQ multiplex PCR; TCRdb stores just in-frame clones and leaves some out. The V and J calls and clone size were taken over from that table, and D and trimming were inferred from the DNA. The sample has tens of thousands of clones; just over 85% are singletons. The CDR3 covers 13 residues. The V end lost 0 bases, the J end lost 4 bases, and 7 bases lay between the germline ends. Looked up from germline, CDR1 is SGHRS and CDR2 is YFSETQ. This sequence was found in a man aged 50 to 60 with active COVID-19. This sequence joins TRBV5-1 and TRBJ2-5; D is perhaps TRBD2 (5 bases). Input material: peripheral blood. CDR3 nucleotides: TGCGCCAGCAGCTTGGAGGCGGGAGAGACCCAGTACTTC. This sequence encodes CASSLEAGETQYF.